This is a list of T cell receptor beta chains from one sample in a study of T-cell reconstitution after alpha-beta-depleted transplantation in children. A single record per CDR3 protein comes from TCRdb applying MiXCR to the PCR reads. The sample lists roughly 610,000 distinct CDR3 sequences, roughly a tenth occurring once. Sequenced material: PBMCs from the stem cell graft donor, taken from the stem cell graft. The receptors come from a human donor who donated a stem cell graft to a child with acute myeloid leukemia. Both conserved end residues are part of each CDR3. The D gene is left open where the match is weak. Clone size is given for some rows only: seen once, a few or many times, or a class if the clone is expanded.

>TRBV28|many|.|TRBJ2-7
TGTGCCAGCAGTTTTGTAGGCCCCAGGGACGAGCAGTACTTC
CASSFVGPRDEQYF
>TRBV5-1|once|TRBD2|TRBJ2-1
TGCGCCAGCAGTTGGGCGGGAGCGGCTTACAATGAGCAGTTCTTC
CASSWAGAAYNEQFF
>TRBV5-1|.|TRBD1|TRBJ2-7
TGCGCCAGCAGCCCCGGGACAGGGGCACTCGGGCAGTACTTC
CASSPGTGALGQYF
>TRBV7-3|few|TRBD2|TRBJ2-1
TGTGCCAGCACCGGGGTAGCGGGGGGGAATGAGCAGTTCTTC
CASTGVAGGNEQFF
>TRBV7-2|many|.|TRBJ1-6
TGTGCCAGCAGCTCGCCTTCTACCCCCGGATCACCCCTCCACTTT
CASSSPSTPGSPLHF
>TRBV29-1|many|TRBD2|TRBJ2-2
TGCAGCGGCCGACTAGCGGGAGTCGGGGAGCTGTTTTTT
CSGRLAGVGELFF
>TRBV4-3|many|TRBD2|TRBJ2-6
TGCGCCAGCAGCGGAACTAGCGGGAGGGGTGGGGCCAACGTCCTGACTTTC
CASSGTSGRGGANVLTF
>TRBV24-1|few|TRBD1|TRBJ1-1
TGTGCCACCAGTGGCGGTTTGCCAGGGGGGAACACTGAAGCTTTCTTT
CATSGGLPGGNTEAFF
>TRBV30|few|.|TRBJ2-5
TGTGCCTGGAGTGTACCGGGTAGCGGACAAGAGACCCAGTACTTC
CAWSVPGSGQETQYF
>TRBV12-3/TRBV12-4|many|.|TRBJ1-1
TGTGCCAGCAGCCTCCCTCCACCTGAAGCTTTCTTT
CASSLPPPEAFF
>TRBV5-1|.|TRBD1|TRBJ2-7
TGCGCCAGCAGCTCCTCAGGGACAGGGACCTACGAGCAGTACTTC
CASSSSGTGTYEQYF
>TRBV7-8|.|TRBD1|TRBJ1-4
TGTGCCAGCAGCTTATGGACAGGAACCCTGGAGGCGGAAAAACTGTTTTTT
CASSLWTGTLEAEKLFF
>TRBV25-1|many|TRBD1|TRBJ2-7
TGTGCCAGCAGTGACTCTACAGGGGGCCCCACCTACGAGCAGTACTTC
CASSDSTGGPTYEQYF
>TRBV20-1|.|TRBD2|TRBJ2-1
TGCAGTGCTAGAGATCCCCGGCTAGCGGGAGCAAACTCCTACAATGAGCAGTTCTTC
CSARDPRLAGANSYNEQFF
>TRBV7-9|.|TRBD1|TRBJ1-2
TGTGCCAGCAGCATCATACAGGGGCTTGGCTACACCTTC
CASSIIQGLGYTF
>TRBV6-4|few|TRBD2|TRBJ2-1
TGTGCCAGCAGTCCTTCTAGCGGGAGGGGAGATGAGCAGTTCTTC
CASSPSSGRGDEQFF
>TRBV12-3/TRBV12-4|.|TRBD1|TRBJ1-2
TGTGCCAGCAAGACTGCTTCGGGACAGCCTTCTGGCTATGGCTACACCTTC
CASKTASGQPSGYGYTF
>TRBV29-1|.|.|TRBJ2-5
TGCAGCGCACGGGCCTACCAAGAGACCCAGTACTTC
CSARAYQETQYF
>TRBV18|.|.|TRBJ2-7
TGTGCCAGCTCACCACAACAGACAGGGGAGGGGGAGCAGTACTTC
CASSPQQTGEGEQYF
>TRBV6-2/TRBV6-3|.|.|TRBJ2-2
TGTGCCAGCATAATAAGCGGGAACACCGGGGAGCTGTTTTTT
CASIISGNTGELFF
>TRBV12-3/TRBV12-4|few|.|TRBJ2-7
TGTGCCAGCACCGCCCGGGGCTACGAGCAGTACTTC
CASTARGYEQYF
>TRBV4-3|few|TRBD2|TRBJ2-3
TGCGCCAGCAGCCAAGAAGTTTCCGGGACTAGCGGGAGGACAGATACGCAGTATTTT
CASSQEVSGTSGRTDTQYF
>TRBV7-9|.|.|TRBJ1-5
TGTGCCAGCAGCTTCTTCTGGGGGTCGACCATTGAGGGCAATCAGCCCCAGCATTTT
CASSFFWGSTIEGNQPQHF
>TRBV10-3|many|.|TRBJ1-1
TGTGCCATCAGTGAGGAACAGTACACTGAAGCTTTCTTT
CAISEEQYTEAFF
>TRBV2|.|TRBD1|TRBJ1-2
TGTGCCAGCAGAAAGGACAGGAGGGACTATGGCTACACCTTC
CASRKDRRDYGYTF
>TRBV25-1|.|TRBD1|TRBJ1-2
TGTGCCAGCAGGAGGACAGGGGGTTCAAGTGGCTACACCTTC
CASRRTGGSSGYTF
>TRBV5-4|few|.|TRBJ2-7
TGTGCCAGCAGCCTGGGGATACGGGTACAGTCCTACGAGCAGTACTTC
CASSLGIRVQSYEQYF
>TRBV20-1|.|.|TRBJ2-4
TGCAGTGCTAGCTTTCCGGGAGCCAAAAACATTCAGTACTTC
CSASFPGAKNIQYF
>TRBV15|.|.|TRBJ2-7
TGTGCCACCAGCAGAGAGCTCCCGGGCGTCTCCTACGAGCAGTACTTC
CATSRELPGVSYEQYF